The 28 T cell receptor beta chains presented below share a single source sample, sequenced in a study of blood T cells in healthy people across ages. A second PCR, run for roughly 6 to 11 cycles, used a sample-barcoded 5' primer plus a J-beta primer mix. TCRdb recomputed calls from the 5' RACE reads with MiXCR, one row per CDR3 protein. The sample lists around 970,000 distinct CDR3 sequences, roughly 51% occurring once. Source material: blood. The receptor set was obtained from a woman aged 55-75 years in good health.

In this sample, this clonotype turned up a few times. The J gene is TRBJ1-4, the V gene TRBV5-5; a possible D gene is TRBD1 (6 bases). This CDR3 spans 14 amino acids. Between the trimmed V and J ends, which lost 4 bases and 7 bases, there was a span of 14 bases. The germline gives CDR1 SGHKS, CDR2 YYEKEE (reference sequence). CDR3 nucleotide sequence: TGTGCCAGCAGCCCACAGGGCATGGGTGAAAAACTGTTTTTT. This sequence encodes CASSPQGMGEKLFF. The entire variable domain, with the rest obtained from reference TRBV5-5 and TRBJ1-4, is as follows: DAGVTQSPTHLIKTRGQQVTLRCSPISGHKSVSWYQQVLGQGPQFIFQYYEKEERGRGNFPDRFSARQFPNYSSELNVNALLLGDSALYLCASSPQGMGEKLFFGSGTQLSVL.

This clonotype was recorded a few times. The chain combines TRBV21-1 with TRBJ2-3; the table's D gene call, TRBD2, was not cross checked with the DNA. TRBV21-1 is designated a pseudogene. The CDR3 runs 13 residues. CDR3 sequence: CAYRERHTDTQYF. The CDR3 DNA is TGTGCCTACCGGGAGCGCCACACAGATACGCAGTATTTT.

This CDR3 reads CSASPRSRGNIQYF. CDR3 nucleotides: TGCAGTGCGAGCCCCCGATCCCGAGGAAACATTCAGTACTTC. The chain has TRBV20-1 and TRBJ2-4; D is unclear. The CDR3 is made up of 14 amino acids. Germline loops: CDR1 DFQATT, CDR2 SNEGSKA (reference sequence). The V and J ends lost 6 bases and 6 bases respectively, with 18 bases between them.

This chain connects TRBV5-1 to TRBJ2-7; D possibly corresponds to TRBD1 (6 bases). Germline loops: CDR1 SGHRS, CDR2 YFSETQ. V lost 1 base, J lost 2 bases, and 13 bases lay in between. The CDR3 has 15 residues. The CDR3 protein is CASSLLGAGAYEQYF. CDR3 nucleotide sequence: TGCGCCAGCAGCTTGCTTGGGGCAGGGGCCTACGAGCAGTACTTC. Full variable domain (missing parts from reference TRBV5-1 and TRBJ2-7): KAGVTQTPRYLIKTRGQQVTLSCSPISGHRSVSWYQQTPGQGLQFLFEYFSETQRNKGNFPGRFSGRQFSNSRSEMNVSTLELGDSALYLCASSLLGAGAYEQYFGPGTRLTVT.

This clonotype has just one count. V usage is TRBV3-1 and J usage is TRBJ2-1; 8 bases agree with TRBD2. The J call may be mistaken, given a closer DNA end match to TRBJ2-7. The CDR3 contains 18 residues. Germline lookup yields CDR1 LGHDT and CDR2 YNNKEL (reference sequence). CDR3 DNA: TGTGCCAGCAGCCAAGAGGCCCCCCGGACTAGCTCCTACAATGAGCAGTACTTC. Translated, it gives CASSQEAPRTSSYNEQYF.

This clonotype was found a few times. The chain combines TRBV5-1 with TRBJ1-5; D unclear. The CDR3 totals 16 residues. V lost 4 bases, J lost 5 bases, and 19 bases lay in between. Germline lookup yields CDR1 SGHRS and CDR2 YFSETQ. The CDR3 sequence is CASSPGIGRPDQPQHF. The CDR3 DNA is TGCGCCAGCAGCCCTGGGATCGGACGGCCCGATCAGCCCCAGCATTTT.

The chain employs TRBV29-1 and TRBJ2-1; D is perhaps TRBD2 (5 bases). The length of the CDR3 is 13 residues. V was pared by 7 bases and J by 2 bases, with 12 bases between. CDR1 and CDR2 (germline): SQVTM, ANQGSEA. CDR3 nucleotides: TGCAGCGCCGACGGGGAAACCTACAATGAGCAGTTCTTC. Translating it yields CSADGETYNEQFF.

The genes are TRBV6-1 and TRBJ1-5; no reliable D call. V lost 1 base, J lost 4 bases, and 11 bases lay in between. Looked up from germline, CDR1 is MNHNS and CDR2 is SASEGT. The CDR3 consists of 15 residues. The CDR3 region has the DNA TGTGCCAGCAGTGAAGGCAGAAATGGAAATCAGCCCCAGCATTTT. This gives the protein CASSEGRNGNQPQHF.

The chain links TRBV6-2 or TRBV6-3 to TRBJ2-2; perhaps TRBD1 as D (6 bases). V shed 5 bases and J shed 3 bases, with 13 bases lying between them. This CDR3 spans 15 amino acids. Germline CDR1 MNHEY, CDR2 SVGEGT. The DNA for the CDR3 is TGTGCCAGCAGTCCCCTTGGGGGCGACACCGGGGAGCTGTTTTTT. Its translation is CASSPLGGDTGELFF.

The gene calls are TRBV4-1 and TRBJ2-4; D gene uncertain. Deletions cut 3 bases from V and 13 bases from J, with 13 bases between. This CDR3 is 12 amino acids long. CDR1 is MGHRA, CDR2 YSYEKL, per germline. The CDR3 protein is CASSHPRERQYF. The DNA of the CDR3 is TGCGCCAGCAGCCATCCTAGGGAAAGGCAGTACTTC.

This clonotype occurred a few times. The J gene is TRBJ2-1, the V gene TRBV4-3; D is perhaps TRBD1 or TRBD2 (5 bases each). Deletions cut 0 bases from V and 0 bases from J, with 9 bases between. CDR3 length: 16 amino acids. Germline V lookup: CDR1 LGHNA, CDR2 YSLEER. CDR3 coding DNA: TGCGCCAGCAGCCAAGATCTGGGACGCTCCTACAATGAGCAGTTCTTC. It translates to CASSQDLGRSYNEQFF.

The J gene is TRBJ2-7, the V gene TRBV10-3, with 7 bases fitting TRBD1. Germline assignment: CDR1 ENHRY and CDR2 SYGVKD. With V trimmed by 2 bases and J by 5 bases, 0 bases remained unmatched. The CDR3 covers 12 residues. The chain's CDR3 is CAISETGDEQYF. The CDR3 coding sequence is TGTGCCATCAGTGAGACAGGGGACGAGCAGTACTTC.

The table lists this clonotype with a few counts. The DNA of the CDR3 is TGCGCCAGTCAGACAGGCACAGATACGCAGTATTTT. It yields the protein CASQTGTDTQYF. The V and J genes are TRBV5-1 and TRBJ2-3; maybe TRBD1 (5 bases). The CDR3 covers 12 residues. Germline V gives CDR1 SGHRS, CDR2 YFSETQ. Trimming took off 8 bases at V and 1 base at J, with 8 bases between the two ends.

This clonotype was seen a few times. This rearrangement joins TRBV4-1 to TRBJ2-5; 11 nucleotides agree with TRBD1. The end of the DNA is better explained by TRBJ2-7, so the J call may be wrong. Germline V gene data show CDR1 as MGHRA and CDR2 as YSYEKL. The length of the CDR3 is 18 residues. The CDR3 region has the DNA TGCGCCAGCAGCCACGGGGACAGGGGGAAACTAGTCTTCCACGAGCAGTACTTC. Encoded protein: CASSHGDRGKLVFHEQYF.

This clonotype came up a few times. The rearrangement links TRBV7-2 to TRBJ2-1; D remains unclear. This CDR3 spans 14 amino acids. The V and J ends lost 6 bases and 7 bases respectively, with 16 bases between them. CDR1 SGHTA and CDR2 FQGNSA come from the germline V gene. In DNA form, the CDR3 reads TGTGCCAGCAGTCTACGATTCTTCGGGAATGAGCAGTTCTTC. Encoded protein: CASSLRFFGNEQFF.

This clonotype has just a few counts. The chain is built from TRBV4-2 and TRBJ2-3; perhaps TRBD1 as D (6 bases). The V gene lost 4 bases and the J gene lost 5 bases, with 13 bases spanning the gap. The CDR3 loop spans 14 amino acids. Germline CDR1 reads LGHNA; CDR2 reads YNFKEQ. Here the CDR3 reads CASSPGTQRDTQYF. CDR3 DNA sequence: TGTGCCAGCAGCCCCGGGACACAAAGAGATACGCAGTATTTT.

This clonotype has only a few counts. The chain employs TRBV6-5 and TRBJ2-7, with D perhaps being TRBD1 or TRBD2 (5 bases each). Germline V gene data show CDR1 as MNHEY and CDR2 as SVGAGI. V lost 6 bases, J lost 1 base, and 16 bases lay in between. CDR3 length: 15 amino acids. The DNA of the CDR3 is TGTGCCAGCAGGCCTCCCGGGACGGCATCCTACGAGCAGTACTTC. The encoded protein is CASRPPGTASYEQYF.

The chain has TRBV7-6 and TRBJ2-3; the D gene is possibly TRBD2 (6 bases). V was pared by 3 bases and J by 0 bases, with 13 bases between. The CDR3 loop spans 16 amino acids. Germline V lookup: CDR1 SGHVS, CDR2 FNYEAQ. CDR3 sequence: CASSFLWGVSTDTQYF. CDR3 coding DNA: TGTGCCAGCAGCTTCTTATGGGGGGTCAGCACAGATACGCAGTATTTT.

This chain connects TRBV7-9 to TRBJ2-1, with a weak D call TRBD1 (6 bases). With 2 bases removed from V and 0 bases from J, the gap between germline ends came to 14 bases. The length of the CDR3 is 17 residues. Germline lookup yields CDR1 SEHNR and CDR2 FQNEAQ (reference sequence). CDR3 amino acids: CASSLTGTQSSYNEQFF. The CDR3 bases are TGTGCCAGCAGCTTAACCGGGACACAAAGCTCCTACAATGAGCAGTTCTTC.

The count of this clonotype is one. This chain links TRBV30 with TRBJ2-1; the match to TRBD2 covers 8 bases. V was pared by 5 bases and J by 5 bases, with 5 bases of the junction left unmatched. The CDR3 totals 13 residues. Germline assignment: CDR1 GTSNPN and CDR2 SVGIG (reference sequence). The CDR3 sequence: CAWASGHNNEQFF. CDR3 coding DNA: TGTGCCTGGGCTAGCGGGCATAACAATGAGCAGTTCTTC. Variable domain in full (rest from reference TRBV30 and TRBJ2-1): SQTIHQWPATLVQPVGSPLSLECTVEGTSNPNLYWYRQAAGRGLQLLFYSVGIGQISSEVPQNLSASRPQDRQFILSSKKLLLSDSGFYLCAWASGHNNEQFFGPGTRLTVL.

The gene calls are TRBV28 and TRBJ1-1; D is unresolved. Trimming cost V 4 bases and J 0 bases, with 12 bases left between them. In germline, CDR1 is MDHEN, CDR2 SYDVKM. The CDR3 is 15 residues long. This CDR3 reads CASSSPRRMNTEAFF. The CDR3, as DNA: TGTGCCAGCAGTTCACCCCGACGGATGAACACTGAAGCTTTCTTT. The whole variable domain, filled in from reference TRBV28 and TRBJ1-1, reads DVKVTQSSRYLVKRTGEKVFLECVQDMDHENMFWYRQDPGLGLRLIYFSYDVKMKEKGDIPEGYSVSREKKERFSLILESASTNQTSMYLCASSSPRRMNTEAFFGQGTRLTVV.

The sample holds a few counts of this clonotype. The rearrangement links TRBV5-1 to TRBJ1-2; no reliable D call. V lost 1 base, J lost 0 bases, and 7 bases lay in between. CDR1 and CDR2 from the germline V gene are SGHRS and YFSETQ. The CDR3 is made up of 14 amino acids. The CDR3 sequence: CASSLSGANYGYTF. The CDR3 DNA reads TGCGCCAGCAGCTTGTCGGGAGCTAACTATGGCTACACCTTC.

This clonotype was picked up a small number of times. The rearrangement links TRBV6-5 to TRBJ2-7; the D gene is possibly TRBD2 (6 bases). The germline V and J ends were trimmed by 10 bases and 0 bases, with 19 bases remaining between them. In germline, CDR1 is MNHEY, CDR2 SVGAGI. The CDR3 is 15 amino acids. The CDR3, as DNA: TGTGCCACCACCCCGGAGGGAGTATTCTCCTACGAGCAGTACTTC. As protein: CATTPEGVFSYEQYF.

This chain links TRBV11-2 with TRBJ2-1; 14 bases match TRBD2. The CDR3 consists of 16 residues. The germline gives CDR1 SGHAT, CDR2 FQNNGV. V shed 4 bases, J shed 7 bases, and the junction held 6 bases outside the gene matches. The CDR3 spells CASSSYGTSGSNEQFF. Written as DNA, the CDR3 is TGTGCCAGCAGCTCATACGGGACTAGCGGGAGTAATGAGCAGTTCTTC.

This clonotype turned up a few times. J is TRBJ2-5 and V is TRBV4-3; D is uncertain. V shed 0 bases and J shed 5 bases, with 10 bases lying between them. Germline lookup yields CDR1 LGHNA and CDR2 YSLEER. The CDR3 totals 14 residues. DNA for the CDR3: TGCGCCAGCAGCCAAGACCCAGGACGGGAGACCCAGTACTTC. Its protein product is CASSQDPGRETQYF.

This clonotype was observed a few times. J is TRBJ2-2 and V is TRBV5-1; tentative D call: TRBD1 (6 bases). This CDR3 comprises 18 residues. Trimming removed 3 bases from V and 5 bases from J, with 23 bases in between. Germline V gene data show CDR1 as SGHRS and CDR2 as YFSETQ. CDR3 sequence reads: CASSSGDRKSISTGELFF. The CDR3 region has the DNA TGCGCCAGCAGCTCCGGCGACAGGAAATCAATCAGTACCGGGGAGCTGTTTTTT.

J is TRBJ2-7 and V is TRBV11-1; D gene ambiguous. The DNA end is more similar to TRBJ2-5, so the J call may be wrong. Germline CDR1 and CDR2: SGHAT and FQDESV (reference sequence). This CDR3 is 12 amino acids long. CDR3 in amino acids: CASSFFLETQYF. CDR3 sequence (DNA): TGTGCCAGCAGCTTTTTTTTGGAGACCCAGTACTTC.

The genes are TRBV6-1 and TRBJ2-5; 7 positions match TRBD2. V was pared by 8 bases and J by 5 bases, with 11 bases of the junction left unmatched. The germline CDR1 and CDR2 sequences are MNHNS and SASEGT. CDR3 length: 14 amino acids. For the CDR3, the DNA is TGTGCCAGCGAGCGGGCGGGAGTCGTGGAGACCCAGTACTTC. Its translation is CASERAGVVETQYF.